These 27 T cell receptor beta chains were all obtained from the same sample, sequenced in a study of T-cell reconstitution after alpha-beta-depleted transplantation in children. Unique molecular identifiers tagged the TCRbeta library. TCRdb recomputed calls from the PCR reads with MiXCR, one row per CDR3 protein. The sample contains roughly 500,000 distinct CDR3 sequences, approximately 30% of which appear only once. Sequencing was performed on PBMCs from the stem cell graft donor, taken from the stem cell graft. These TCRs come from a human donor who donated a stem cell graft to a child with aplastic anemia.

This clonotype occurred a few times. The gene calls are TRBV5-1 and TRBJ2-3; the D gene is possibly TRBD2 (6 bases). Germline CDR1 reads SGHRS; CDR2 reads YFSETQ. V was shortened by 6 bases and J by 1 base, with 9 bases between the two germline ends. The CDR3 consists of 13 residues. The CDR3 DNA reads TGCGCCAGCACGCGGGACGGCACAGATACGCAGTATTTT. It codes for CASTRDGTDTQYF.

The chain has TRBV28 and TRBJ1-1, with 7 bases lining up with TRBD1. CDR1 and CDR2 (germline): MDHEN, SYDVKM. The CDR3 has 15 residues. V gave up 1 base and J gave up 3 bases; unmatched junction bases: 5. The DNA for the CDR3 is TGTGCCAGCAGTTTATTCTTCAGGGGGGACACTGAAGCTTTCTTT. It is translated as CASSLFFRGDTEAFF.

V is TRBV7-9 and J is TRBJ1-2; D is perhaps TRBD1 (5 bases). Trimming took 5 bases from V and 3 from J, leaving 13 bases between them. This CDR3 is 14 amino acids long. Germline lookup yields CDR1 SEHNR and CDR2 FQNEAQ (reference sequence). The CDR3 DNA sequence: TGTGCCAGCAGCATTGGACACCAAGACTATGGCTACACCTTC. Encoded protein: CASSIGHQDYGYTF.

V is TRBV12-3 or TRBV12-4 and J is TRBJ1-1, with 7 bases fitting TRBD1. This CDR3 spans 14 amino acids. After removal of 6 bases from V and 2 bases from J, the junction contained 6 bases not matched to a gene. The CDR3: CASRHTGVNTEAFF. CDR3 DNA: TGTGCCAGCAGGCATACAGGGGTCAACACTGAAGCTTTCTTT.

The sample holds a few counts of this clonotype. The V gene is TRBV7-2, the J gene TRBJ2-1, with unresolved D. Germline loops: CDR1 SGHTA, CDR2 FQGNSA. Trimming removed 5 bases at V and 5 bases at J, with 10 bases between. CDR3 size: 13 residues. This CDR3 reads CASSPNRDNEQFF. CDR3 in DNA: TGTGCCAGCAGCCCAAACCGGGACAATGAGCAGTTCTTC.

The V call is TRBV12-3 or TRBV12-4, the J call TRBJ1-2; weak D call: TRBD1 (6 bases). The CDR3 is 12 residues long. V lost 3 bases and J lost 6, with 8 bases in between. The CDR3 protein is CASSFTGNGYTF. CDR3 in DNA: TGTGCCAGCAGTTTCACAGGGAATGGCTACACCTTC.

The CDR3 loop reads CASSPIRSSAPNEQFF. The CDR3 DNA follows: TGTGCCAGCAGCCCAATTCGATCCTCCGCACCCAATGAGCAGTTCTTC. The V call is TRBV27, the J call TRBJ2-1, with D uncertain. The germline V and J ends were trimmed by 6 bases and 6 bases, with 21 bases remaining between them. The CDR3 has 16 residues. Germline V gene lookup returns CDR1 MNHEY and CDR2 SMNVEV (reference sequence).

The chain has TRBV3-1 and TRBJ1-2; 7 nucleotides align to TRBD1. The CDR3 length is 15 residues. J lost 9 bases, V lost 4 bases, and 14 bases had no gene match. CDR1 and CDR2 from the germline V gene are LGHDT and YNNKEL (reference sequence). The CDR3 DNA sequence: TGTGCCAGCAGCCTAACAGGGGAAAGAACTAGGAGCTACACCTTC. Translation gives CASSLTGERTRSYTF.

This clonotype has only a few counts. The chain joins TRBV20-1 to TRBJ1-5, with D maybe TRBD1 (6 bases). The CDR3 totals 12 residues. Germline lookup yields CDR1 DFQATT and CDR2 SNEGSKA (reference sequence). V was pared by 6 bases and J by 6 bases, with 12 bases between. The CDR3 nucleotides read TGCAGTGCAACTACAGGGTTTCAGCCCCAGCATTTT. It translates to CSATTGFQPQHF.

The sample holds a few counts of this clonotype. The rearrangement links TRBV29-1 to TRBJ1-1; D is undetermined. This CDR3 region has 12 residues. Germline CDR1 and CDR2: SQVTM and ANQGSEA. With 6 bases removed from V and 0 bases from J, the gap between germline ends came to 8 bases. CDR3 protein: CSVDPMNTEAFF. CDR3 coding DNA: TGCAGCGTCGACCCGATGAACACTGAAGCTTTCTTT.

This clonotype turned up a few times. The chain combines TRBV4-2 with TRBJ1-4, with 8 bases aligning to TRBD1. Looked up from germline, CDR1 is LGHNA and CDR2 is YNFKEQ. Germline trimming cut 2 bases from V and 0 bases from J; bases unmatched to any gene: 5. The CDR3 has 17 amino acids. The CDR3 bases are TGTGCCAGCAGCCAAAGGACAGGGCTTTCAACTAATGAAAAACTGTTTTTT. Translation: CASSQRTGLSTNEKLFF.

The chain uses TRBV9 and TRBJ2-2; D is uncertain. CDR1 is SGDLS and CDR2 is YYNGEE in the germline V gene. The CDR3 loop spans 12 amino acids. Between the trimmed V and J ends, which lost 5 bases and 7 bases, there was a span of 9 bases. DNA of the CDR3: TGTGCCAGCAGTTCCCAGTACGGGGAGCTGTTTTTT. This gives the protein CASSSQYGELFF.

This clonotype was found a few times. This sequence joins TRBV29-1 and TRBJ2-7; D may be TRBD1 or TRBD2 (5 bases each). The V end was cut by 3 bases, the J end by 6 bases, with 9 bases between. CDR1 SQVTM and CDR2 ANQGSEA come from the germline V gene. The CDR3 spans 11 residues. CDR3 loop: CSVDAGTEQYF. CDR3 DNA: TGCAGCGTTGACGCAGGGACCGAGCAGTACTTC.

The rearrangement links TRBV5-6 to TRBJ2-7; no clear D. CDR3 length: 13 amino acids. Germline V gene sequence: CDR1 SGHDT, CDR2 YYEEEE. V was pared by 2 bases and J by 4 bases, with 10 bases between. CDR3 loop: CASSFPTNYEQYF. The CDR3 DNA reads TGTGCCAGCAGCTTTCCAACTAATTACGAGCAGTACTTC.

This clonotype was counted between two and nine times. The gene calls are TRBV3-1 and TRBJ2-1, with a possible D match to TRBD2 (6 bases). This CDR3 is 15 amino acids long. V gave up 1 base and J gave up 5 bases, with 12 bases separating them. CDR1 and CDR2 from the germline V gene are LGHDT and YNNKEL (reference sequence). CDR3 sequence: CASSQVRGMDNEQFF. CDR3 in DNA: TGTGCCAGCAGCCAAGTTCGGGGGATGGACAATGAGCAGTTCTTC.

The table lists this clonotype with a few counts. The V call is TRBV20-1, the J call TRBJ1-1, with a weak D call TRBD1 (5 bases). The CDR3 has 13 residues. V was pared by 1 base and J by 4 bases, with 10 bases between. CDR1 is DFQATT, CDR2 SNEGSKA, per germline (reference sequence). CDR3 coding DNA: TGCAGTGCTAGAGCAGGGTCTATCACTGAAGCTTTCTTT. This encodes CSARAGSITEAFF.

The rearrangement joins TRBV13 to TRBJ1-3; D unresolved. The CDR3 is 16 amino acids. The V gene's germline CDR1 is PRHDT and CDR2 FYEKMQ (reference sequence). Between the trimmed V and J ends, which lost 0 bases and 4 bases, there was a span of 13 bases. The CDR3 is CASSLGLGSPGNTIYF. The CDR3 bases are TGTGCCAGCAGCTTAGGCCTGGGCAGCCCAGGAAACACCATATATTTT.

The sample holds one count of this clonotype. The chain joins TRBV7-8 to TRBJ1-1, with D possibly TRBD1 on 5 matching bases. There are 17 residues in the CDR3. Per the germline V gene, CDR1 is SGHVS and CDR2 is FQNEAQ. Trimming cost V 0 bases and J 3 bases, with 17 bases left between them. Written as DNA, the CDR3 is TGTGCCAGCAGCTTAGCGCTGTGGGGGTTCAGGGACACTGAAGCTTTCTTT. This encodes CASSLALWGFRDTEAFF.

This clonotype was recorded a few times. The CDR3 region is CSAAGLAGSNEQFF. The CDR3 DNA reads TGCAGTGCAGCAGGACTAGCGGGAAGCAATGAGCAGTTCTTC. The gene calls are TRBV20-1 and TRBJ2-1; TRBD2 matches 12 bases. Trimming at V came to 6 bases and at J to 6 bases, leaving 6 bases not matched to a gene. CDR1 is DFQATT, CDR2 SNEGSKA, per germline (reference sequence). CDR3 length: 14 residues.

This clonotype was seen only a few times. The V and J genes are TRBV12-3 or TRBV12-4 and TRBJ2-7; TRBD1 might be the D (5 bases). Deletions cut 0 bases from V and 11 bases from J, with 14 bases between. The CDR3 has 13 residues. The CDR3: CASSLALGSGKYV. CDR3 bases: TGTGCCAGCAGTTTAGCGCTGGGATCAGGGAAGTACGTC.

This chain joins TRBV24-1 and TRBJ2-7; 11 bases fit TRBD2. CDR3 size: 18 residues. V lost 8 bases and J lost 5; bases outside the gene matches: 19. Germline CDR1 is KGHDR and CDR2 is SFDVKD. The CDR3, as DNA: TGTGCCACCACGACACCCCGAGGTAGCGGGAGGGGATACGACGAGCAGTACGTC. It codes for CATTTPRGSGRGYDEQYV.

This rearrangement joins TRBV7-6 to TRBJ2-2, with TRBD2 matching over 10 bases. The germline V gene has CDR1 SGHVS and CDR2 FNYEAQ. This CDR3 spans 15 amino acids. V shed 1 base and J 11 bases; nucleotides not matched to a gene: 7. The DNA of the CDR3 is TGTGCCAGCAGCTTAGATCGGGCTAGCGGGAGAGAGCTGTTTTTT. This translates into CASSLDRASGRELFF.

This clonotype was observed a few times. The chain employs TRBV13 and TRBJ1-2; D gene ambiguous. With 2 bases removed from V and 7 bases from J, the gap between germline ends came to 8 bases. Germline assignment: CDR1 PRHDT and CDR2 FYEKMQ (reference sequence). This CDR3 comprises 12 residues. CDR3: CASSLSRGGYTF. The CDR3 DNA is TGTGCCAGCAGCTTATCTCGAGGTGGCTACACCTTC.

CDR3 region: CASSLSGRANNEQFF. The CDR3 region has the DNA TGTGCCAGCAGTCTTAGCGGGAGGGCCAACAATGAGCAGTTCTTC. The chain recombines TRBV2 with TRBJ2-1, with 11 bases that match TRBD2. The CDR3 is 15 amino acids. J was trimmed by 5 bases and V by 5 bases; bases with no gene match: 5. CDR1 and CDR2 from the germline V gene are SNHLY and FYNNEI.

The chain uses TRBV29-1 and TRBJ2-3; 11 bases map to TRBD2. CDR1 SQVTM and CDR2 ANQGSEA come from the germline V gene. The CDR3 sequence is 17 residues long. CDR3 region: CTALRLAGGPITDTQYF. For the CDR3, the DNA is TGCACCGCCCTTAGGCTAGCGGGAGGCCCTATCACAGATACGCAGTATTTT.

The rearrangement uses TRBV20-1 and TRBJ2-5, with 13 positions matching TRBD2. The CDR3 has 13 residues. CDR1 is DFQATT, CDR2 SNEGSKA, per germline (reference sequence). The CDR3 loop is CSAGLAGLETQYF. Here the CDR3 DNA reads TGCAGCGCGGGACTAGCGGGACTTGAGACCCAGTACTTC.

At least ten counts were recorded for this clonotype. The chain combines TRBV5-5 with TRBJ1-1, with a weak D call TRBD1 (5 bases). The CDR3 contains 14 residues. Germline V gene sequence: CDR1 SGHKS, CDR2 YYEKEE (reference sequence). V lost 5 bases and J lost 10, with 21 bases in between. The CDR3 region is CASRERDVTFAAFF. The DNA of the CDR3 is TGTGCCAGCAGAGAAAGGGACGTAACTTTTGCAGCTTTCTTT. Full variable domain (outside the CDR3, taken from reference TRBV5-5 and TRBJ1-1): DAGVTQSPTHLIKTRGQQVTLRCSPISGHKSVSWYQQVLGQGPQFIFQYYEKEERGRGNFPDRFSARQFPNYSSELNVNALLLGDSALYLCASRERDVTFAAFFGQGTRLTVV.